This TCR beta chain was identified during a study of blood T cell repertoires in COVID-19 (dated by TCRdb to the early 2020s). Some background on the complete study: Samples from collaborators originated in the United States, Italy and Spain and spanned both the acute and convalescent phases of COVID-19. The samples were drawn from the first 160 participants of the ongoing ImmuneRACE study and from more than 1,000 subjects provided by 6 global collaborators. Subjects who had been exposed to COVID-19, were actively infected with it, or had recovered from it provided the deeply sampled blood TCRbeta repertoires that made up the dataset. Sample metadata almost always included a de-identified subject ID, COVID-19 status, age in years and sex. The repertoires were released in a freely available public database intended as a resource for research on the immune response to SARS-CoV-2. The material from the prospective study consisted of cDNA or gDNA derived from T cells, B-cell-depleted T cells, or PBMCs. Where available, HLA class I and class II types were taken from metadata supplied by the sample provider and were not determined by assay-based typing. What the authors observed across the whole study: Clinical and demographic metadata were provided uncurated, with the amount varying by source and participant.

Germline trimming: 5 bases from V, 5 bases from J; junction bases outside gene matches: 6. From a lookup of the germline V gene, CDR1 and CDR2 are SGHRS and YFSETQ. From its cysteine to its phenylalanine, the CDR3 spans 14 amino acids. The only DNA kept is the CDR3, 42 bases in frame from the first base. This clone was counted only a few times. Its antigen is unknown. No base qualities exist here, and no much larger clone lies one base off it. The immunoSEQ Assay, a bias-controlled multiplex PCR, was used to amplify TCRbeta CDR3 regions from genomic DNA. The published analysis was carried out like this. Within the assay, amplification of reference gene primers was used to estimate how many nucleated cells each sample contained. To quantify the absolute abundance of each unique TCRbeta CDR3 rearrangement, sequence reads were collapsed and filtered. For each sample, productive Simpson clonality was calculated as the square root of Simpson's diversity index across productive rearrangements. Sourced from immuneACCESS, this table was stored by TCRdb with only in-frame sequences that have V and J called. A share of the clones is absent; for the studies checked, an unresolved V gene accounts for under half, and the remainder has no known explanation. V and J calls and clone size are given by that table; D and trimming were obtained from the DNA. This sample holds under 70,000 clones; 73% were observed only once. 14% of the sample belongs to the ten largest clones.

The collaborating institutions used their own protocols to collect whole blood in K2EDTA tubes. For TCRbeta analysis, collaborators shipped samples in one of three forms: frozen whole blood, isolated PBMCs, or DNA extracted from either of those sample types. This sequence originates from a woman in her 70s with acute or convalescent COVID-19. Sequenced: peripheral blood. Rearrangement joined TRBV5-1 to TRBJ2-1; 8 central bases correspond to TRBD2. Read as DNA, the sequence is TGCGCCAGCAGGGACGGGGGGGCTGACAATGAGCAGTTCTTC. It translates to CASRDGGADNEQFF.